A single sample gave rise to the 13 T cell receptor beta chains below, sequenced in a study of T cell repertoires in cytomegalovirus infection. Each CDR3 protein gets one entry after TCRdb re-called the reads with MiXCR. The sample has 290,000 or so distinct CDR3 sequences, more than 20% seen once. Sequences were obtained from PBMCs. The source is a human donor in good health (CMV status not recorded). Some clones in this sample may be carry-over from other donors' samples.

This clonotype showed up just a few times. The chain combines TRBV7-9 with TRBJ2-1; maybe TRBD1 (6 bases). Trimming removed 3 bases at V and 1 base at J, with 10 bases between. This CDR3 is built from 15 residues. Germline V gives CDR1 SEHNR, CDR2 FQNEAQ (reference sequence). This CDR3 is CASSFQGGSYNEQFF. Here the CDR3 DNA reads TGTGCCAGCAGCTTTCAAGGGGGATCCTACAATGAGCAGTTCTTC.

The CDR3 bases are TGTGCCAGCAGCGCTTACCCCGGGGAAAAACTGTTTTTT. Translating it yields CASSAYPGEKLFF. The chain combines TRBV7-1 with TRBJ1-4; D call uncertain. TRBV7-1 is identified as an open reading frame with a role that is uncertain. The CDR3 has 13 amino acids. The germline V and J ends were trimmed by 5 bases and 8 bases, with 12 bases remaining between them.

This clonotype was detected many times. The chain combines TRBV7-3 with TRBJ1-1, with D uncertain. This CDR3 spans 13 amino acids. The V gene lost 2 bases and the J gene lost 3 bases, with 7 bases spanning the gap. Germline V gene sequence: CDR1 SGHTA, CDR2 FQGTGA. DNA of the CDR3: TGTGCCAGCAGCTTATATCAGGACACTGAAGCTTTCTTT. Its protein product is CASSLYQDTEAFF.

The V and J genes are TRBV12-3 or TRBV12-4 and TRBJ1-5; a weak D match, TRBD1 (5 bases). This CDR3 has 14 residues. V was pared by 7 bases and J by 1 base, with 11 bases between. For the CDR3, the DNA is TGTGCCAGCAAAACCCCAGGGAGCAATCAGCCCCAGCATTTT. Translating gives CASKTPGSNQPQHF.

About this clonotype itself: A much larger clone lies a single base off, so this may be a read error. A read error is likely, as this CDR3 ends without the conserved phenylalanine or tryptophan. V is TRBV6-8 and J is TRBJ1-5; 10 bases line up with TRBD1. CDR3 size: 13 residues. Germline CDR1 and CDR2: MNHGY and SAAAGT. With 5 bases clipped from V and 7 bases from J, the junction kept 2 bases outside the gene matches. The CDR3 reads CASSDRGRQPQHL. In nucleotides, the CDR3 is TGTGCCAGCAGTGACAGGGGGCGGCAGCCCCAGCATTTG.

Only a few counts were recorded for this clonotype. The chain joins TRBV5-1 to TRBJ2-2, with D perhaps matching TRBD1 (8 bases). Per the germline V gene, CDR1 is SGHRS and CDR2 is YFSETQ. V gave up 2 bases and J gave up 4 bases, with 15 bases separating them. This CDR3 is built from 16 residues. The CDR3 nucleotides read TGCGCCAGCAGCTTCCTGACAGGGGAGGGCACCGGGGAGCTGTTTTTT. Residues: CASSFLTGEGTGELFF.

This clonotype was counted many times. The CDR3 protein is CASSLGDRGPFEQYF. The CDR3 coding sequence is TGTGCCAGCAGCTTAGGGGACAGGGGGCCTTTCGAGCAGTACTTC. The chain joins TRBV7-6 to TRBJ2-7; 12 nucleotides line up with TRBD1. This CDR3 comprises 15 residues. Trimming took 1 base from V and 6 from J; bases not matched to a gene: 4. Germline V gene lookup returns CDR1 SGHVS and CDR2 FNYEAQ. The variable domain in full, with the rest retrieved from reference TRBV7-6 and TRBJ2-7, is GAGVSQSPRYKVTKRGQDVALRCDPISGHVSLYWYRQALGQGPEFLTYFNYEAQQDKSGLPNDRFSAERPEGSISTLTIQRTEQRDSAMYRCASSLGDRGPFEQYFGPGTRLTVT.

In regard to this clonotype: Possible read error: a much larger clone is one base away. The chain carries TRBV7-2 and TRBJ2-1, with a tentative D call TRBD2 (5 bases). The CDR3 is made up of 14 amino acids. Germline values: CDR1 SGHTA, CDR2 FQGNSA. CDR3 DNA sequence: TGTGCCAGCAGCTTAGGGGGAGCCTACAATGCGCAGTTCTTC. It yields the protein CASSLGGAYNAQFF.

V usage is TRBV20-1 and J usage is TRBJ2-7; the D call may be TRBD1 or TRBD2 (5 bases each). This CDR3 is built from 14 residues. Trimming stripped 6 bases from V and 4 bases from J, with 19 bases between. The germline gives CDR1 DFQATT, CDR2 SNEGSKA (reference sequence). DNA of the CDR3: TGCAGTGCCCCGGGCCCGGGGCCACAATACGAGCAGTACTTC. Residues: CSAPGPGPQYEQYF.

The chain couples TRBV20-1 to TRBJ2-7; D is perhaps TRBD1 or TRBD2 (5 bases each). CDR3 size: 15 residues. Trimming shortened V by 4 bases and J by 5 bases, and 21 bases separated the two germline ends. Germline V lookup: CDR1 DFQATT, CDR2 SNEGSKA (reference sequence). In DNA form, the CDR3 reads TGCAGTGCTACAAATCCCCGGGGCTTCCGCCACGAGCAGTACTTC. Amino acids: CSATNPRGFRHEQYF.

The V and J genes are TRBV28 and TRBJ2-1, with 13 positions matching TRBD2. Trimming cost V 5 bases and J 3 bases; bases outside gene matches: 7. The CDR3 runs 17 residues. Germline V CDR1 and CDR2: MDHEN, SYDVKM. CDR3 in amino acids: CASSPGLAGDLYNEQFF. As DNA, the CDR3 is TGTGCCAGCAGTCCCGGACTAGCGGGAGATCTCTACAATGAGCAGTTCTTC.

Concerning this clonotype: This may be a read error, as it is one base from a much larger clone. V and J are TRBV7-3 and TRBJ2-3, with D possibly being TRBD2 (5 bases). The CDR3 has 14 amino acids. Germline V CDR1 and CDR2: SGHTA, FQGTGA. V lost 8 bases, J lost 3 bases, and 15 bases lay in between. This CDR3 is CASGTGTGTDTQYF. DNA of the CDR3: TGTGCCAGCGGAACGGGAACGGGGACAGATACGCAGTATTTT.

The table lists this clonotype with a few counts. The chain carries TRBV5-1 and TRBJ1-5, with D possibly matching TRBD1 (6 bases). V lost 5 bases to trimming and J lost 6 bases, with 15 bases between them. The CDR3 spans 14 residues. Germline V lookup: CDR1 SGHRS, CDR2 YFSETQ. The CDR3 DNA is TGCGCCAGCAGACAAACACAGGGTTCTCAGCCCCAGCATTTT. This sequence encodes CASRQTQGSQPQHF.